The present entry profiles one T cell receptor beta chain with its context. No antigen is known for it. The data stem from a study of shared clonotypes between healthy human individuals. Germline V gene lookup returns CDR1 SSHAT and CDR2 FNYEAQ (reference sequence). V shed 4 bases and J shed 1 base, with 13 bases lying between them. The CDR3 extends over 15 amino acids. TCRdb's table, derived via immunoSEQ multiplex PCR, lists solely in-frame clones and lacks some. The sample lists some 1,100,000 clones, more than 75% seen once, with about 0.52% in the top ten. General study findings and limits: Generation probabilities of non-shared clonotypes were lower (relative to those shared by all four donors).

V usage is TRBV7-7 and J usage is TRBJ2-5, with D unclear. This TCR derives from a young man in good health. Some clones in this sample may be carry-over from other donors' samples. The specimen was memory CD4+ T cells from PBMCs. Noted subset: CD45RA-negative fraction. In nucleotides, the CDR3 is TGTGCCAGCAGCTCCGCCCTTCGCGGCCAAGAGACCCAGTACTTC. It encodes CASSSALRGQETQYF.